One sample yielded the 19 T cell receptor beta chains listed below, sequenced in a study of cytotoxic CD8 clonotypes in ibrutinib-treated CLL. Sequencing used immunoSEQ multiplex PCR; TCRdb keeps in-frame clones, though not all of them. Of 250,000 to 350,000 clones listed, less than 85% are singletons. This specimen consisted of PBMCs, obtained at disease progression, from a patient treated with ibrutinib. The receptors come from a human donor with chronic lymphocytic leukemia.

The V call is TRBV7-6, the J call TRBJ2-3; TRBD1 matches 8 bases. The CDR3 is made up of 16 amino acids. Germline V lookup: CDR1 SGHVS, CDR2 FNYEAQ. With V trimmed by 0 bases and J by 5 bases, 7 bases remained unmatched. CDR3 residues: CASSLAVGRGRDTQYF. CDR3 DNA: TGTGCCAGCAGCTTAGCGGTGGGCAGGGGGCGAGATACGCAGTATTTT.

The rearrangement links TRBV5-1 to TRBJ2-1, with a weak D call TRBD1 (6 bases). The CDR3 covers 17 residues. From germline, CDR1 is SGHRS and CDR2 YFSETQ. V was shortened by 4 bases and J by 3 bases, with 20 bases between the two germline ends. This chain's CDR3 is CASSIFSTGEDYNEQFF. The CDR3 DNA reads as TGCGCCAGCAGCATCTTCTCGACAGGAGAGGACTACAATGAGCAGTTCTTC.

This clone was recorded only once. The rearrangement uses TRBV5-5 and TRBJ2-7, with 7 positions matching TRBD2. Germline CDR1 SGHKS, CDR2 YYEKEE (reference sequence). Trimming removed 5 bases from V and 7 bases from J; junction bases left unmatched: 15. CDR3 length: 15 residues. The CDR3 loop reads CASRPPLRGSGEQYF. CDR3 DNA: TGTGCCAGCAGACCTCCCTTGCGGGGGTCGGGAGAGCAGTACTTC.

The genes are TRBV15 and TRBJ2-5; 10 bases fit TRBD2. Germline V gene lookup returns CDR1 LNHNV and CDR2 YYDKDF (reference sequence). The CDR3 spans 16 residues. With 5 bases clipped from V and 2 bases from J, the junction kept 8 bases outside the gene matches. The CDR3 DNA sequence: TGTGCCACCAGCCCGGTGCTAGCGGGAGATCAAGAGACCCAGTACTTC. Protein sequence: CATSPVLAGDQETQYF.

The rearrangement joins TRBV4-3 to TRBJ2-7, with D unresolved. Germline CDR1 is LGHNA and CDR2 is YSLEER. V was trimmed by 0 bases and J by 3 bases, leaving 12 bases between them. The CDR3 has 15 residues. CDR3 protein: CASSQEFGRLYEQYF. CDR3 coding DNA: TGCGCCAGCAGCCAAGAATTTGGGCGGCTCTACGAGCAGTACTTC.

The CDR3, as DNA: TGTGCCACCAGCAGTCACAGGGGGTGGGAAGAGACCCAGTACTTC. Its translation is CATSSHRGWEETQYF. The chain combines TRBV15 with TRBJ2-5; 8 bases are shared with TRBD1. The CDR3 totals 15 residues. Germline-derived CDR1 and CDR2 are LNHNV and YYDKDF (reference sequence). The ends lost 3 bases at V and 3 bases at J; junction bases unmatched: 6.

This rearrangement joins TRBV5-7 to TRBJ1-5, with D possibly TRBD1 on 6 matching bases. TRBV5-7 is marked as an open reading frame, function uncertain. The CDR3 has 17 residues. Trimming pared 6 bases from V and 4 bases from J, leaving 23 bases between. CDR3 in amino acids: CASIIGGGDRENQPQHF. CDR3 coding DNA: TGTGCCAGCATTATAGGGGGGGGCGACAGAGAGAATCAGCCCCAGCATTTT.

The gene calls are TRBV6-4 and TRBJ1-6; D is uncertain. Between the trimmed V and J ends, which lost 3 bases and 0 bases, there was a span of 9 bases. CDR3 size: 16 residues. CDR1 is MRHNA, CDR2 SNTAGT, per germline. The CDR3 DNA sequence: TGTGCCAGCAGTGAAAGAGGGAACTCCTATAATTCACCCCTCCACTTT. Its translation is CASSERGNSYNSPLHF.

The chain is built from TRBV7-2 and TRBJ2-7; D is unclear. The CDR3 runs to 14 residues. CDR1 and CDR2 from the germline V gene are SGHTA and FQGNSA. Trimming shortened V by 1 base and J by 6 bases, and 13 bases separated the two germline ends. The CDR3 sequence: CASSLGGTQLEQYF. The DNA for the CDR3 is TGTGCCAGCAGCTTAGGGGGTACTCAGCTCGAGCAGTACTTC.

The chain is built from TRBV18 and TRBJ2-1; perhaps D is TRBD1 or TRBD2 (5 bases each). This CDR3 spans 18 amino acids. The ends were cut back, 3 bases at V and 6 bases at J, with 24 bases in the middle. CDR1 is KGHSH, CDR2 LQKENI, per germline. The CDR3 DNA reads TGTGCCAGCTCACCTGTGCCCCCGGGACGTTCGAGTGGCAATGAGCAGTTCTTC. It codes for CASSPVPPGRSSGNEQFF.

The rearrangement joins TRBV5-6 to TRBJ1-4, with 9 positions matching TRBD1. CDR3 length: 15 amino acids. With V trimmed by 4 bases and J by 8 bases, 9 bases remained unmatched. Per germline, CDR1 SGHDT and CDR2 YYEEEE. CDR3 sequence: CASSRRTGVFEKLFF. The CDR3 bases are TGTGCCAGCAGCCGCCGGACAGGGGTGTTCGAAAAACTGTTTTTT.

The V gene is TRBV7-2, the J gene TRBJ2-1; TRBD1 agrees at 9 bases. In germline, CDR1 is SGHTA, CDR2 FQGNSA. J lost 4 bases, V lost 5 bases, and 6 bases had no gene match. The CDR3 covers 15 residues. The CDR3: CASSQTGGWYNEQFF. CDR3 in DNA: TGTGCCAGCAGCCAAACAGGGGGCTGGTACAATGAGCAGTTCTTC.

The CDR3 loop reads CASSFPFRKGGYTF. CDR3 sequence (DNA): TGTGCCAGCAGCTTTCCTTTCCGAAAGGGAGGCTACACCTTC. The V call is TRBV5-4, the J call TRBJ1-2; D gene uncertain. Trimming took off 2 bases at V and 8 bases at J, with 16 bases between the two ends. This CDR3 contains 14 residues. CDR1 and CDR2 from the germline V gene are SGHNT and YYREEE (reference sequence). Looking up the rest from reference TRBV5-4 and TRBJ1-2 gives the full variable domain: ETGVTQSPTHLIKTRGQQVTLRCSSQSGHNTVSWYQQALGQGPQFIFQYYREEENGRGNFPPRFSGLQFPNYSSELNVNALELDDSALYLCASSFPFRKGGYTFGSGTRLTVV.

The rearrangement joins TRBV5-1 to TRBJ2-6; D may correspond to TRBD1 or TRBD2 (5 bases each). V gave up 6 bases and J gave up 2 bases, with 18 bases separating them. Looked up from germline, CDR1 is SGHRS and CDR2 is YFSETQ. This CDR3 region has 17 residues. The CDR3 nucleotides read TGCGCCAGCATCCCGGGCCGGGGCCCTCCTGGGGCCAACGTCCTGACTTTC. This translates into CASIPGRGPPGANVLTF.

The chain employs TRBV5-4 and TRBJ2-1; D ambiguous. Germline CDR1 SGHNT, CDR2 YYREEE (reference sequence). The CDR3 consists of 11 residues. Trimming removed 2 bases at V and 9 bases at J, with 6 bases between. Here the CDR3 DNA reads TGTGCCAGCAGCTTATACGGTGAGCAGTTCTTC. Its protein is CASSLYGEQFF.

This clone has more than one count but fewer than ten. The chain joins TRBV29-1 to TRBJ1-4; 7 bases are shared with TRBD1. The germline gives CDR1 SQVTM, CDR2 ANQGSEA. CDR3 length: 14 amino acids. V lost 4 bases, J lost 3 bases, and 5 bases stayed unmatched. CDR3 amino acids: CSVARGRANEKLFF. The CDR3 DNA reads TGCAGCGTTGCCAGGGGGAGGGCTAATGAAAAACTGTTTTTT.

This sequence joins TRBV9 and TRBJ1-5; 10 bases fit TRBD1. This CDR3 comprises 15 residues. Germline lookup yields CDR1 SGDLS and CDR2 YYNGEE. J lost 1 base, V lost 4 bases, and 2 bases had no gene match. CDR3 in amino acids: CASSRTGGSNQPQHF. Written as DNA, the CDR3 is TGTGCCAGCAGCCGGACAGGGGGAAGCAATCAGCCCCAGCATTTT.

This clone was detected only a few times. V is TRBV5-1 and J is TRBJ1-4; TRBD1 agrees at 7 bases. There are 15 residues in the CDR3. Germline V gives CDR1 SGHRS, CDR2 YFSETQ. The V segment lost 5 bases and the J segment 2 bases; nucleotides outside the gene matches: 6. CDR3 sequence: CASRPDRATNEKLFF. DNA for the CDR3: TGCGCCAGCAGGCCTGACAGGGCCACTAATGAAAAACTGTTTTTT.

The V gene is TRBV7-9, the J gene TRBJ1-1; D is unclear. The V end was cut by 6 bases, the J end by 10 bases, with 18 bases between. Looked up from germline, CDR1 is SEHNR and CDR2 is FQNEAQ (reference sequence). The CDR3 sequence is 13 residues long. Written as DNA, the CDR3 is TGTGCCAGCAGACCCTCTGAGGGATATGTAGCTTTCTTT. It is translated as CASRPSEGYVAFF.